This TCR beta chain was captured by sequencing in a study of Graves' ophthalmopathy and Graves' hyperthyroidism. This clonotype was detected ten times or more. The CDR3 is 13 amino acids. CDR1 and CDR2 (germline): SQVTM, ANQGSEA. The J segment lost 3 bases and the V segment lost 6 bases, leaving 3 bases of the junction unmatched. CDR3 regions of TCR beta were amplified from RNA transcripts. Amplification began with first-round RT-PCR using HTBI primers, then second-round multiplex PCR was performed. TCRdb reanalysed the multiplex PCR reads using MiXCR and keeps one entry per CDR3 protein. The sample has approximately 700,000 distinct CDR3 sequences; 40% are singletons.

The sequenced material came from peripheral blood. The rearrangement joins TRBV29-1 to TRBJ1-4; 8 bases align to TRBD1. The sequence derives from an adult man with Graves' ophthalmopathy. The CDR3 bases are TGCAGCGTCGAACAGGGGGCTAATGAAAAACTGTTTTTT. It translates to CSVEQGANEKLFF. Supplemented by reference TRBV29-1 and TRBJ1-4, the full variable domain reads SAVISQKPSRDICQRGTSLTIQCQVDSQVTMMFWYRQQPGQSLTLIATANQGSEATYESGFVIDKFPISRPNLTFSTLTVSNMSPEDSSIYLCSVEQGANEKLFFGSGTQLSVL.